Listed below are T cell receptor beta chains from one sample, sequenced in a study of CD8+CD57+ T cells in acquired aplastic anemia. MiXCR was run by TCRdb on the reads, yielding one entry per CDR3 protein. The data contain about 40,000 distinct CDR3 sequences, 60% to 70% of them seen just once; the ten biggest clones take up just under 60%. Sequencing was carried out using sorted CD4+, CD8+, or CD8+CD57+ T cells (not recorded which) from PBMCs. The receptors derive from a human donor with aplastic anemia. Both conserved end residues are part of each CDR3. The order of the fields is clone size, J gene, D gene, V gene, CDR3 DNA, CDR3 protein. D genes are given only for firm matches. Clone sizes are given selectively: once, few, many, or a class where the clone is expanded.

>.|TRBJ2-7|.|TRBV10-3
TGTGCCATCAGTGAGTCTGAGGGACGTAACTCCTACGAGCAGTACTTC
CAISESEGRNSYEQYF
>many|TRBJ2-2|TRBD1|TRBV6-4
TGTGCCAGCTCCTCGACAGGGGGGACCGGGGAGCTGTTTTTT
CASSSTGGTGELFF
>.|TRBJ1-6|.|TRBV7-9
TGTGCCAGCAGCTTTGGAGGGGGGGGGTCAAATGATGATAATTCACCCCCCCACTTT
CASSFGGGGSNDDNSPPHF
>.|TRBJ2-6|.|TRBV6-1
TGTGCCAGCAGGGCCAATGACAGGTCCTACTCTGGGGCCAACGTCCTGACTTTC
CASRANDRSYSGANVLTF
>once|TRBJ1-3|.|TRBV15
TGTGCCACCAGCAGAGTGGGAGGCACCTCTGGAAACACCATATATTTT
CATSRVGGTSGNTIYF
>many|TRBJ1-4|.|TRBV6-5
TGTGCCAGCAGTTACGGGGGGCCTGATGAAAAACTGTTTTTT
CASSYGGPDEKLFF
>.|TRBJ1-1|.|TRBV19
TGTGCCAGTACCAAAGAGGAGTACACTGAAGCTTTCTTT
CASTKEEYTEAFF
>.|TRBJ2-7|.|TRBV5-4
TGTGCCAGCAGCTTGGTCGGCTCGTCCTACGAGCAGTACTTC
CASSLVGSSYEQYF
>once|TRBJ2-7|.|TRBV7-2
TGTGCCAGCAGCTTAGGGGGGGCCGCCGCCCACGAGCAGTACTTC
CASSLGGAAAHEQYF
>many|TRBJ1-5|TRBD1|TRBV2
TGTGCCAGCAGTCACGCACTTGGGGAAGGGGGCAGCAATCAGCCCCAGCATTTT
CASSHALGEGGSNQPQHF
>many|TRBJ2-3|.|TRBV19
TGTGCCACCCAAGAGGTGGATACGCAGTATTTT
CATQEVDTQYF
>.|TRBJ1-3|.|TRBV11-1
TGTGCCAGCAGCTTTGACCGGGATTCACTTGGAAACACCATATATTTT
CASSFDRDSLGNTIYF
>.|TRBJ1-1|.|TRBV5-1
TGCGCCAGCAGCTTGGGTGCAGGGGAGACTGAAGCTTTCTTT
CASSLGAGETEAFF
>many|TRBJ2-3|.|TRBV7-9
TGTGCCAGCAGCTTCCATCAGATTAGCACAGATACGCAGTATTTT
CASSFHQISTDTQYF
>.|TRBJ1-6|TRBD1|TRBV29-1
TGCAGCAGTGAGGGGGACAGCGTTAATTCACCCCTCCACTTT
CSSEGDSVNSPLHF
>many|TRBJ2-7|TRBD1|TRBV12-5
TGTGCTAGTGGAATGGACAGGAACGAGCAGTACTTC
CASGMDRNEQYF
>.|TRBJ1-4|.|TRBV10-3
TGTGCCATCAGTGAGTCGGGGAGGCAGGCAGGGCGAGAAAAACTGTTTTTT
CAISESGRQAGREKLFF
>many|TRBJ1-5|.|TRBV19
TGTGCCAGTAGTATGGCCCGACGGTATAGCAATCAGCCCCAGCATTTT
CASSMARRYSNQPQHF
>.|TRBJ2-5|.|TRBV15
TGTGCCACCACTGAGGGACGGACGGAGACCCAGTACTTC
CATTEGRTETQYF
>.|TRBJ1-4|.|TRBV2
TGTGCCAGCAGTAGCGGACAGACTGAAAAACTGTTTTTT
CASSSGQTEKLFF
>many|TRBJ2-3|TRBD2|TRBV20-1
TGCAGTGCGTCTGGTCGTGTGCGGGGGGGCACAGATACGCAGTATTTT
CSASGRVRGGTDTQYF
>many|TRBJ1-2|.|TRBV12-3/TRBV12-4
TGTGCCAGCAGTTTAAGCGGGGACTATGGCTACACCTTC
CASSLSGDYGYTF
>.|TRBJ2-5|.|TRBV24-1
TGTGCCACCAGTGACCTTGGACCCGTCTCGGAGACCCAGTACTTC
CATSDLGPVSETQYF
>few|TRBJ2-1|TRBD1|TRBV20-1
TGCAGTGCTAGAGAGTTCAGGGGGCGGCATGAGCAGTTCTTC
CSAREFRGRHEQFF
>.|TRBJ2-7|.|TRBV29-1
TGCAGCGTTGAAGATTTAAACGAGCAGTACTTC
CSVEDLNEQYF
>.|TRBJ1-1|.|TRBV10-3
TGTGCCATCAGGTCGGGGAACACTGAAGCTTTCTTT
CAIRSGNTEAFF
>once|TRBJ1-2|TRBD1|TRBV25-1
TGTGCCAGCAGTGGGTACAGGGGGGTTCACTATGGCTACACCTTC
CASSGYRGVHYGYTF
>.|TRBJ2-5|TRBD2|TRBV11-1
TGTGCCAGCAGCACCCTAGCGGGAGAGACCCAGTACTTC
CASSTLAGETQYF
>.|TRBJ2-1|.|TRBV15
TGTGCCACCAGCAGAGATACTACCGGGACAATTGATGAGCAGTTCTTC
CATSRDTTGTIDEQFF
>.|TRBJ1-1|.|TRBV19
TGTGCCAGTAGTATAAGTTATGAAGCTTTCTTT
CASSISYEAFF
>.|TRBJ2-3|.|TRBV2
TGTGCCAGCAGAGGGAGAGGTACAGATACGCAGTATTTT
CASRGRGTDTQYF
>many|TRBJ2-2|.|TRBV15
TGTGCCACCAGCAACGACAGCTTCACCGGGGAGCTGTTTTTT
CATSNDSFTGELFF
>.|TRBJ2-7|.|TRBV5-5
TGTGCCAGCAGCTTACGCGCGGGACAGTTCGACGAGCAGTACTTC
CASSLRAGQFDEQYF
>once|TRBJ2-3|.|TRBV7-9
TGTGCCAGCAGCCACACCTCTAGCACAGATACGCAGTATTTT
CASSHTSSTDTQYF
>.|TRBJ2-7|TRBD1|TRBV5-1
TGCGCCAGCAGCTCAGGGACAGGGAACTACGAGCAGTACTTC
CASSSGTGNYEQYF
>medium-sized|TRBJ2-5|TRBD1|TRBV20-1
TGCAGTGCTAGAGACCGGGACAGGGGATGGGAGACCCAGTACTTC
CSARDRDRGWETQYF
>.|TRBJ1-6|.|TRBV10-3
TGTGCCATCAGTGGACAAAGTACAGGATCACCCCTCCACTTT
CAISGQSTGSPLHF
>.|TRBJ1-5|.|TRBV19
TGTGCCAGTAGTCCCCGGACGGGGATTAATCAGCCCCAGCATTTT
CASSPRTGINQPQHF
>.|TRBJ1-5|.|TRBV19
TGTGCCAGTCGAATACAGGCTCAGCCCCAGCATTTT
CASRIQAQPQHF
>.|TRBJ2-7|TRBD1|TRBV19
TGTGCCAGTAGCCCAGGACAGGGAGTGGACTACGAGCAGTACTTC
CASSPGQGVDYEQYF
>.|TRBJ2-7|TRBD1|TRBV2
TGTGCCAGCTTAGTAGGCAGGGGGCTATCCTACGAGCAGTACTTC
CASLVGRGLSYEQYF
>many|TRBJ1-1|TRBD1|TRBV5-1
TGCGCCAGCAGCCCTGGGACAGGGGGGTACGGCACTGAAGCTTTCTTT
CASSPGTGGYGTEAFF
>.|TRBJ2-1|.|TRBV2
TGTGCCAGCAGTGAGGGAAGGGTTGGGCAGTTCTTC
CASSEGRVGQFF
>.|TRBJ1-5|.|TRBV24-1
TGTGCCACCGCGGGTTTGGGCAATCAGCCCCAGCATTTT
CATAGLGNQPQHF
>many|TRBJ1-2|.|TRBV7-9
TGTGCCAGCAGGCCTAGCTATGGCTACACCTTC
CASRPSYGYTF
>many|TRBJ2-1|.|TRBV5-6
TGTGCCAGCAGCTTGGGAGTCCATGAGCAGTTCTTC
CASSLGVHEQFF
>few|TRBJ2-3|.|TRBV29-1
TGCAGCGTTGAGCGGGGTCGTGGCACAGATACGCAGTATTTT
CSVERGRGTDTQYF
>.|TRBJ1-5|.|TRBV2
TGTGCCAGCAGTCCTAGTCCCTGGGTGGATCAGCCCCAGCATTTT
CASSPSPWVDQPQHF
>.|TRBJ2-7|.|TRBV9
TGTGCCAGCTCATCCGCGGGTCCCTACGAGCAGTACTTC
CASSSAGPYEQYF
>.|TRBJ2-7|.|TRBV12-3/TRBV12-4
TGTGCCAGCAGTTTTAACGCGGGCATCGAGCAGTACTTC
CASSFNAGIEQYF
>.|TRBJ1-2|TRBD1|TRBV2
TGTGCCAGCAGCAGGGACAGTAACTATGGCTACACCTTC
CASSRDSNYGYTF
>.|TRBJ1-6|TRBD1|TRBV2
TGTGCCAGCAGTGAAACAGGGGTCAATTCACCCCTCCACTTT
CASSETGVNSPLHF
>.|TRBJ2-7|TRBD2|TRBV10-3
TGTGCCATCAGTGAGTTCGAGCGGGGGGGCTACGAGCAGTACTTC
CAISEFERGGYEQYF
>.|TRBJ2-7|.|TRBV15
TGTGCCACCAGCAGAGCCGACTCCAACGGTCGGGACTTC
CATSRADSNGRDF